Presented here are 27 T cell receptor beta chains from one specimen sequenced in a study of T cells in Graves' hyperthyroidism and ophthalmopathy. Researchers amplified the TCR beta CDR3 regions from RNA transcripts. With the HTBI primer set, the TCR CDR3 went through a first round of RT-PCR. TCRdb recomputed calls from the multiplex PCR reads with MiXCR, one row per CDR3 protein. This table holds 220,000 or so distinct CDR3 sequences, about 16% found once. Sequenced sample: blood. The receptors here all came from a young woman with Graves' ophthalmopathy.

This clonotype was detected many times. CDR3 residues: CATSKDRGEVWNEQFF. In nucleotides, the CDR3 is TGTGCCACCAGCAAGGACAGGGGCGAAGTATGGAATGAGCAGTTCTTC. V gene TRBV15 combines with J gene TRBJ2-1; 9 bases are shared with TRBD1. J lost 7 bases, V lost 4 bases, and 11 bases had no gene match. This CDR3 comprises 16 residues. CDR1 is LNHNV and CDR2 is YYDKDF in the germline V gene (reference sequence).

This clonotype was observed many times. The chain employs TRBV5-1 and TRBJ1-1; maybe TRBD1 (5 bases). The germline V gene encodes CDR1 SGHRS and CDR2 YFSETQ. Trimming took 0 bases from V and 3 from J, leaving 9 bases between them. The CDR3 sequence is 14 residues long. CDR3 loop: CASSLGDADTEAFF. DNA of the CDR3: TGCGCCAGCAGCTTGGGGGACGCCGACACTGAAGCTTTCTTT.

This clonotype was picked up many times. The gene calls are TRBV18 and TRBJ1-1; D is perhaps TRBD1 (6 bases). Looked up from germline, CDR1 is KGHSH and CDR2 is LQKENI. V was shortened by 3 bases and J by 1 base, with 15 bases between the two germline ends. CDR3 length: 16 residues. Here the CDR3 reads CASSPRQVGGNTEAFF. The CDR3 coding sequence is TGTGCCAGCTCACCCCGACAGGTCGGGGGGAACACTGAAGCTTTCTTT.

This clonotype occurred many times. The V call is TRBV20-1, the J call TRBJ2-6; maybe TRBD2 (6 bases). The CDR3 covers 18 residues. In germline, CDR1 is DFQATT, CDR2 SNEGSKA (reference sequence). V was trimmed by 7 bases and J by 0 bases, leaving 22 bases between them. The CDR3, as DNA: TGCAGTGTGCCGTTACGGGACTCCCGTCACTCTGGGGCCAACGTCCTGACTTTC. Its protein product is CSVPLRDSRHSGANVLTF.

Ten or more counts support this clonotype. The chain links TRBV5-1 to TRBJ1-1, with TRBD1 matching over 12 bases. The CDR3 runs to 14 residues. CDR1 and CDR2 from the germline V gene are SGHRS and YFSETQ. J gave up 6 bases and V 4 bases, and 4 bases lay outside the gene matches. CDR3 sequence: CASSGTGGIAEAFF. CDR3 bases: TGCGCCAGCAGCGGGACAGGGGGCATAGCTGAAGCTTTCTTT.

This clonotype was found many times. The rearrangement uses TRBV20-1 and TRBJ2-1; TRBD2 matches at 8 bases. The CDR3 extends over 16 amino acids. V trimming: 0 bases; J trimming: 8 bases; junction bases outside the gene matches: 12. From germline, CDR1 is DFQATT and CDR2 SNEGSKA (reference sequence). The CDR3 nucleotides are TGCAGTGCTAGAGATAAAATGAGCGGGAGTTGGGATGAGCAGTTCTTC. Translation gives CSARDKMSGSWDEQFF.

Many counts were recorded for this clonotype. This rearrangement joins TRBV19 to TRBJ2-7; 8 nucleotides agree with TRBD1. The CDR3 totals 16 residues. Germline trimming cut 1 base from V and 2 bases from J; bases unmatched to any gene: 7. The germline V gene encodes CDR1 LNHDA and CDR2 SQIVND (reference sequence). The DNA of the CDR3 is TGTGCCAGTAGTATAGTTGGGGACAGGCGAGCCTACGAGCAGTACTTC. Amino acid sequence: CASSIVGDRRAYEQYF.

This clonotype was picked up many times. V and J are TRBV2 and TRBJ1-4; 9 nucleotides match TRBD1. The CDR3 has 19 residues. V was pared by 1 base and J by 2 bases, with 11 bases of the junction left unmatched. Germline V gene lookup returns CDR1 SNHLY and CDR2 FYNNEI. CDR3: CASSEVGQGRITTNEKLFF. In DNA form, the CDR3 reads TGTGCCAGCAGTGAAGTGGGACAGGGAAGGATTACGACTAATGAAAAACTGTTTTTT.

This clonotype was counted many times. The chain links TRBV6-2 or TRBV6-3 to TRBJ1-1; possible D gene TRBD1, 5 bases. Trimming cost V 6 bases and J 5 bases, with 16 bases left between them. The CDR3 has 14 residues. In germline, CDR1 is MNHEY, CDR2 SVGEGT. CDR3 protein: CASSPPGGGTEAFF. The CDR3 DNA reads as TGTGCCAGCAGCCCCCCGGGGGGGGGAACTGAAGCTTTCTTT.

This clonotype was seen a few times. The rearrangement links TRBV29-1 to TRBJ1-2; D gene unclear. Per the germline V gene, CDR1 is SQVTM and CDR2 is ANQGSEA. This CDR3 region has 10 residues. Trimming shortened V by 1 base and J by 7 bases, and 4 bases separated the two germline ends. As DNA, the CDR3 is TGCAGCGTTGAAGGTCTTGGCTACACCTTC. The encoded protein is CSVEGLGYTF.

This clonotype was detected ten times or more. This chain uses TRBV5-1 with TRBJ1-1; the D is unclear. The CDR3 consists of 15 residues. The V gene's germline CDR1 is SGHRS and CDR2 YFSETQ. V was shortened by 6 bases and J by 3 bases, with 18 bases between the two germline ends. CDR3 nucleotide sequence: TGCGCCAGCACCTACCTCATGCGGGCAGACACTGAAGCTTTCTTT. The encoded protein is CASTYLMRADTEAFF.

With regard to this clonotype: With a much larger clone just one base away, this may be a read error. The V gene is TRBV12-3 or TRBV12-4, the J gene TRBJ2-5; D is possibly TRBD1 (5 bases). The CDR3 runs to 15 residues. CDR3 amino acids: CVSSQKDTAQETQYF. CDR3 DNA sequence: TGTGTCAGCAGCCAAAAGGACACGGCGCAAGAGACCCAGTACTTC.

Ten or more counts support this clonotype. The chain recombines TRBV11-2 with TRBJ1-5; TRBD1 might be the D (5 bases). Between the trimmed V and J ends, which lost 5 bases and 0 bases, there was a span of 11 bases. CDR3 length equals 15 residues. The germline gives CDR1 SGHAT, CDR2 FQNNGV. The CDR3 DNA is TGTGCCAGCAGCAAACGGGACGGTAGCAATCAGCCCCAGCATTTT. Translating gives CASSKRDGSNQPQHF. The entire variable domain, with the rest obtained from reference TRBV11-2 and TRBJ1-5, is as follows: EAGVAQSPRYKIIEKRQSVAFWCNPISGHATLYWYQQILGQGPKLLIQFQNNGVVDDSQLPKDRFSAERLKGVDSTLKIQPAKLEDSAVYLCASSKRDGSNQPQHFGDGTRLSIL.

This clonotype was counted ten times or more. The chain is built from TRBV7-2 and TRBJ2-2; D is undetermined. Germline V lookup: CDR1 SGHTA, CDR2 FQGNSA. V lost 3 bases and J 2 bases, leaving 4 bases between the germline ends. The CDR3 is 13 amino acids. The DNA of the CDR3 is TGTGCCAGCAGCTTCCCCAACACCGGGGAGCTGTTTTTT. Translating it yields CASSFPNTGELFF.

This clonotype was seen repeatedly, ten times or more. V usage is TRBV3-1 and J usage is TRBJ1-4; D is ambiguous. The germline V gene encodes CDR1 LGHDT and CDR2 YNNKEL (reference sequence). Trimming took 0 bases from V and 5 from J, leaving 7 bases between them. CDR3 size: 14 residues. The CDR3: CASSQDTGNEKLFF. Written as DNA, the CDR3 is TGTGCCAGCAGCCAAGACACTGGCAATGAAAAACTGTTTTTT.

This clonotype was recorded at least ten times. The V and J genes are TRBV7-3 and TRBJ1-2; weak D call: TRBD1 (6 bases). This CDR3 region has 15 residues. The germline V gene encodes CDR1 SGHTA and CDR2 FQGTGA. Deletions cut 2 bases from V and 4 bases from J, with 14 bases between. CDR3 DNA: TGTGCCAGCAGCTTAGACCAGGGGACCCCCTATGGCTACACCTTC. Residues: CASSLDQGTPYGYTF.

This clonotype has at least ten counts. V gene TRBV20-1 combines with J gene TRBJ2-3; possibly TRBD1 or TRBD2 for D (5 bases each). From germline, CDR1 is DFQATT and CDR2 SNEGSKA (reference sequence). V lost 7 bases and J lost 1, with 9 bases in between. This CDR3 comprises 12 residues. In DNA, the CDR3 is TGCAGTGAGGGGACGGGCACAGATACGCAGTATTTT. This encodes CSEGTGTDTQYF.

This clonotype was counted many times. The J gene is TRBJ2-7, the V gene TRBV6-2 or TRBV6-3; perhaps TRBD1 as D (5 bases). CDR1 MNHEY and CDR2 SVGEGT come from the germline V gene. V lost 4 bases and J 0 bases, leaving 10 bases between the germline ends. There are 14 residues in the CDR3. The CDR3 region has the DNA TGTGCCAGCAGTTGGTCTCAGGGCTCCTACGAGCAGTACTTC. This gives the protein CASSWSQGSYEQYF.

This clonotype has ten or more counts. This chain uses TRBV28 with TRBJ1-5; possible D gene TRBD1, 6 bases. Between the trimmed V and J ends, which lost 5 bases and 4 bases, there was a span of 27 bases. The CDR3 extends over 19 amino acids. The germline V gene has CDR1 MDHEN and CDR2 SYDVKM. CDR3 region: CASSSPGAIQGGPNQPQHF. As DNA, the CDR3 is TGTGCCAGCAGTAGCCCCGGTGCAATACAGGGTGGCCCTAATCAGCCCCAGCATTTT.

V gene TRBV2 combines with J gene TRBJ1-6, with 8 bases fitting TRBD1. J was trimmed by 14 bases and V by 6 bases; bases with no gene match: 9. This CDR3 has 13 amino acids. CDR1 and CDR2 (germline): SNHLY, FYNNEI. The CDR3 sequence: CASRADREASLHF. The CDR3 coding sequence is TGTGCCAGCAGGGCGGACAGGGAGGCATCCCTCCACTTT.

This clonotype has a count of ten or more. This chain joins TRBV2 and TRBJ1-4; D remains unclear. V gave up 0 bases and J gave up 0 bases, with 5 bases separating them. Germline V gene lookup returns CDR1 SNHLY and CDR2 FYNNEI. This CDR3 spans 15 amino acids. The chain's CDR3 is CASSEALSTNEKLFF. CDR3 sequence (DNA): TGTGCCAGCAGTGAAGCGCTGTCAACTAATGAAAAACTGTTTTTT.

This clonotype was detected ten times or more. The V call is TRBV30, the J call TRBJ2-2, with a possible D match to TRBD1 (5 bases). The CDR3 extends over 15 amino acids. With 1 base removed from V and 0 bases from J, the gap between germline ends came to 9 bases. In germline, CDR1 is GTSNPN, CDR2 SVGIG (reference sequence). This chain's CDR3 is CAWSDRPANTGELFF. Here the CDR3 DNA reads TGTGCCTGGAGTGACAGGCCTGCGAACACCGGGGAGCTGTTTTTT.

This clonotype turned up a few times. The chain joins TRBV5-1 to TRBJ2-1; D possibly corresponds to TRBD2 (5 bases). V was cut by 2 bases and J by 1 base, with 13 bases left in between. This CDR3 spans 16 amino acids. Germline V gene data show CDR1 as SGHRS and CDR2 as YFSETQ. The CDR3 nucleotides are TGCGCCAGCAGCTTTCTGAGGGATTTATCCTACAATGAGCAGTTCTTC. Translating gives CASSFLRDLSYNEQFF.

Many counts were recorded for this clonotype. CDR3: CASSPRGRGAFF. The CDR3 nucleotides read TGTGCCAGCAGCCCCAGGGGGCGCGGAGCTTTCTTT. The chain combines TRBV11-3 with TRBJ1-1; TRBD1 aligns across 8 bases. Germline CDR1 SGHNT, CDR2 YENEEA. This CDR3 comprises 12 residues. V dropped 5 bases and J dropped 10; count of bases not matched to a gene: 6.

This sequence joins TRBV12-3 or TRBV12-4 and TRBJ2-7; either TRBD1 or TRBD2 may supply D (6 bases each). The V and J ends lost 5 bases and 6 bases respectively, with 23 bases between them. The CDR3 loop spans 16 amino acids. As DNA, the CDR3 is TGTGCCAGCAGTCCCTCAGGTCTCGGGGGCAGGGGCGAGCAGTACTTC. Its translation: CASSPSGLGGRGEQYF.

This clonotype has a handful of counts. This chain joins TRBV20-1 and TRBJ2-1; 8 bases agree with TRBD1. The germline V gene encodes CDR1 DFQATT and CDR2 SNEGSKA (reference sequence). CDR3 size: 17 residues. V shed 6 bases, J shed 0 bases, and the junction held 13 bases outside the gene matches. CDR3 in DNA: TGCAGTGCACTCGGACAGGGTAGGGGGGTCTCCTACAATGAGCAGTTCTTC. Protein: CSALGQGRGVSYNEQFF.

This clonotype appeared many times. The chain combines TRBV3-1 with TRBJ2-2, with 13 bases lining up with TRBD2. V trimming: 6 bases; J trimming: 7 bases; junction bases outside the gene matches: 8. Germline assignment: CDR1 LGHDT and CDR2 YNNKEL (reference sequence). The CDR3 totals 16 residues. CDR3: CASREGLAGSIGELFF. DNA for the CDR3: TGTGCCAGCAGGGAGGGACTAGCGGGATCAATCGGGGAGCTGTTTTTT.